The clone carrying this T cell receptor (beta chain) was recorded once. Antigen unknown. Per-sample PBMC isolation yielded at least 7 million cells. The authors extracted at least 6 micrograms of total RNA per sample. The sample is drawn from a study of blood T cells in healthy people across ages. General study results and limits: In older individuals, TCR beta diversity per million T cells was lower, falling roughly linearly with age.

A second PCR of about 7 to 12 cycles used a sample-barcoded 5' primer and a J-beta primer mix. TCRdb ran MiXCR on the 5' RACE reads and lists one entry per CDR3 protein. The sample has about 1 million distinct CDR3 sequences, around 43% seen once. Trimming left V 3 bases short and J 6 bases short, with 15 bases between. CDR3 length: 16 amino acids. This receptor was taken from a woman aged 55-70 years in good health. Sequenced input: blood. The chain carries TRBV12-3 or TRBV12-4 and TRBJ1-6, with D possibly being TRBD1 (6 bases). Here the CDR3 reads CASSFLTGGSNSPLHF. The CDR3 nucleotides read TGTGCCAGCAGTTTTCTGACGGGGGGCAGTAATTCACCCCTCCACTTT.